Listed here is a single T cell receptor (beta chain). It has no known antigen specificity. No much larger clone exists at a distance of one base, and base qualities are not known. Ficoll-Paque density gradient centrifugation was the method used to isolate PBMCs. Instrument used: Illumina NovaSeq 6000. Using 5'RACE with constant-segment primers, TCRalpha and TCRbeta cDNA libraries were constructed, with sample barcodes and unique molecular identifiers added in the process. RNA was extracted from every sample with Trizol reagent. Library amplification was performed in two PCR steps, and a second sample barcode and Illumina TruSeq adapters were introduced in the second step. Sequencing of the libraries was done on an Illumina NovaSeq, producing 2 x 150 bp paired-end reads. Under the source paper's analysis protocol: Reads were demultiplexed and collapsed into UMI-guided consensus sequences with migec v1.2.7. With mixcr v2.1.11, UMI consensuses were aligned to TRA and TRB V and J templates and assembled into clonotypes. A clonotype was counted as expanded or contracted only if both edgeR and NoisET called the change significant, with noise models trained on biological replicates. For edgeR calls, the thresholds were a false discovery rate-adjusted p below 0.01 and a log2 fold-change of 1. As an exploratory analysis of dynamics, max-normalized trajectories of the 1000 most abundant clonotypes were examined with PCA combined with hierarchical clustering. Separately sequenced CD4+ and CD8+ repertoires were used to assign the CD4 or CD8 phenotype of responding clones. TCRdb cleaned the public reads at Q25 with fastp, built clones with MiXCR and kept in-frame beta chains. Rows with a matching CDR3 protein are joined into one entry that keeps the most common DNA and genes. These V and J calls are TCRdb output, not the study's own analysis. The sample profile shows 400,000 to 550,000 distinct CDR3 sequences; 20% to 25% of them were found once. The ten largest clonotypes hold 12% of the sample.

V trim: 10 bases; J trim: 11 bases; unmatched bases: 17. Its CDR3 holds 14 amino acids, cysteine through phenylalanine. Just the 42-base CDR3 DNA is kept, in frame starting at base 1. The CDR1 and CDR2 encoded by the germline V gene are KGHDR and SFDVKD. The sample is drawn from a study of T-cell memory formation after mild COVID-19 (dated by TCRdb to the early 2020s). Turning to the overall study: Most TCR sequence clusters were specific to one of the two donors. In two donors, T-cell clones that expanded and contracted after mild COVID-19 were followed by sequencing TCRalpha and TCRbeta repertoires longitudinally. Two young, previously healthy adult volunteers, one female and one male, were included in the cohort.

The paper's findings and limits, for the study overall: SARS-CoV-2 specificity of the second-wave clones peaking on day 37 was not confirmed. Some responding clones were detected in pre-infection memory, suggesting pre-existing cross-reactive memory T cells joined the SARS-CoV-2 response. Contracting CD4+ clones were found mainly in CM and EM memory subsets, while CD8+ clones were enriched in EMRA. The study included only a couple of mild cases, and larger cohorts that include severe cases with pre-infection samples were judged to be necessary. Clones that contracted from day 15 to 85 showed balanced CD4/CD8 phenotypes, whereas a second wave of clones that expanded from day 15 to 37 leaned towards CD4+.

This receptor was taken from an adult woman who had mild COVID-19 (a few samples of this study predate the infection). The sample titles of this study are shuffled in the database, so cell type and time point are left out; the donor was told from shared clones. Sequencing input: PBMCs or a T cell subset sorted from them (not recorded which). This receptor chain uses TRBV24-1 and TRBJ1-1; the junction holds 8 bases that match TRBD1. The nucleotides are TGTGCCACTCTTAAGGTCCCGGGACAGGCAGAGGCTTTCTTT. Translated, this gives CATLKVPGQAEAFF.